This entry features one TCR beta chain sequence. Antigen specificity is unknown. V lost 2 bases and J 4 bases, leaving 23 bases between the germline ends. The length of the CDR3 is 18 residues. TCRdb re-derived calls from the 5' RACE reads in MiXCR, one entry per CDR3 protein. The sample shows under 550,000 distinct CDR3 sequences, 15% to 20% of them seen only once. The data belong to a study of T-cell memory formation after mild COVID-19. Whole-study results and caveats: Contracting CD4+ clones were located mainly in CM and EM, and CD8+ clones in EMRA.

This receptor was identified in an adult woman who had mild COVID-19 (a few samples of this study predate the infection). Cell type and time point are not known. The rearrangement links TRBV12-3 or TRBV12-4 to TRBJ1-1; D not resolved. The specimen was PBMCs or a T cell subset sorted from them (not recorded which). For the CDR3, the DNA is TGTGCCAGCAGTTTACAAGGCGGGCCCCGCTTAATAGGCACTGAAGCTTTCTTT. Its translation is CASSLQGGPRLIGTEAFF.